Following are 17 T cell receptor beta chains from one sample sequenced in a study of CD8 T cells in Susac syndrome. Reverse transcription used about 0.45 to 1 ug RNA and random hexamers. TCRdb used MiXCR to reprocess the immunoSEQ multiplex PCR reads, holding one entry per CDR3 protein. The top ten hold roughly 0.084% of the sample, which has around 150,000 distinct CDR3 sequences, approximately 94% seen once. Input material: CD4+ T cells from PBMCs. Receptor source: a human donor with Susac syndrome.

The sample holds one count of this clonotype. This chain joins TRBV24-1 and TRBJ2-1; D remains ambiguous. The CDR3 extends over 12 amino acids. Germline CDR1 reads KGHDR; CDR2 reads SFDVKD. V lost 4 bases, J lost 7 bases, and 7 bases lay in between. For the CDR3, the DNA is TGTGCCACCAGTGACCCAGTAAATGAGCAGTTCTTC. Its protein is CATSDPVNEQFF.

This rearrangement joins TRBV4-2 to TRBJ2-2; TRBD2 matches 7 bases. CDR3 length equals 16 residues. With V trimmed by 0 bases and J by 1 base, 2 bases remained unmatched. Germline V gene sequence: CDR1 LGHNA, CDR2 YNFKEQ. The CDR3 loop is CASSQDLAENTGELFF. The CDR3 DNA reads TGTGCCAGCAGCCAAGATCTAGCGGAGAACACCGGGGAGCTGTTTTTT.

The chain carries TRBV6-5 and TRBJ2-3; D gene ambiguous. The length of the CDR3 is 14 residues. Looked up from germline, CDR1 is MNHEY and CDR2 is SVGAGI. V was trimmed by 1 base and J by 7 bases, leaving 12 bases between them. This CDR3 is CASSYLAAQNTQYF. CDR3 bases: TGTGCCAGCAGTTACTTGGCCGCTCAAAATACGCAGTATTTT.

The chain links TRBV15 to TRBJ1-1; D not certain. Germline V CDR1 and CDR2: LNHNV, YYDKDF (reference sequence). This CDR3 comprises 14 residues. Trimming pared 3 bases from V and 1 base from J, leaving 9 bases between. Here the CDR3 reads CATSSRLPNTEAFF. Here the CDR3 DNA reads TGTGCCACCAGCAGTCGACTGCCGAACACTGAAGCTTTCTTT. Drawing the rest from reference TRBV15 and TRBJ1-1, the complete variable domain is DAMVIQNPRYQVTQFGKPVTLSCSQTLNHNVMYWYQQKSSQAPKLLFHYYDKDFNNEADTPDNFQSRRPNTSFCFLDIRSPGLGDTAMYLCATSSRLPNTEAFFGQGTRLTVV.

The gene calls are TRBV20-1 and TRBJ1-4; 7 bases are shared with TRBD1. Germline V gene sequence: CDR1 DFQATT, CDR2 SNEGSKA (reference sequence). Trimming took 7 bases from V and 3 from J; bases not matched to a gene: 2. The CDR3 consists of 12 residues. CDR3 sequence reads: CSVTGSNEKLFF. CDR3 nucleotide sequence: TGCAGTGTGACAGGGTCTAATGAAAAACTGTTTTTT.

This clonotype was seen a handful of times. The chain couples TRBV19 to TRBJ2-2, with unresolved D. CDR3 length: 12 residues. Germline values: CDR1 LNHDA, CDR2 SQIVND (reference sequence). Trimming stripped 6 bases from V and 1 base from J, with 3 bases between. Here the CDR3 DNA reads TGTGCCAGTAGGGAGAACACCGGGGAGCTGTTTTTT. Translating it yields CASRENTGELFF.

This clonotype appeared once. This chain links TRBV3-1 with TRBJ1-2; D remains ambiguous. Trimming cost V 0 bases and J 5 bases, with 16 bases left between them. The CDR3 extends over 16 amino acids. Germline CDR1 and CDR2: LGHDT and YNNKEL (reference sequence). CDR3 region: CASSQEGSAAGYGYTF. The CDR3 DNA reads as TGTGCCAGCAGCCAAGAAGGCAGCGCGGCTGGGTATGGCTACACCTTC.

This chain uses TRBV7-9 with TRBJ2-7, with 9 bases lining up with TRBD2. Germline CDR1 SEHNR, CDR2 FQNEAQ (reference sequence). J lost 4 bases, V lost 7 bases, and 5 bases had no gene match. The CDR3 extends over 13 amino acids. CDR3 residues: CASKVAGDYEQYF. The CDR3, as DNA: TGTGCCAGCAAGGTAGCGGGAGATTACGAGCAGTACTTC.

The chain is built from TRBV18 and TRBJ2-7; possible D gene TRBD1, 6 bases. The CDR3 is made up of 15 amino acids. V gave up 0 bases and J gave up 0 bases, with 9 bases separating them. Germline lookup yields CDR1 KGHSH and CDR2 LQKENI. Here the CDR3 reads CASSPPHRASYEQYF. The CDR3 nucleotides are TGTGCCAGCTCACCACCCCACAGGGCCTCCTACGAGCAGTACTTC.

The CDR3 DNA reads as TGCGCCAGCAGCTCTACAGGGGATGTCGATGGCTACACCTTC. This encodes CASSSTGDVDGYTF. The genes are TRBV5-1 and TRBJ1-2; TRBD1 matches at 7 bases. Germline values: CDR1 SGHRS, CDR2 YFSETQ. This CDR3 has 14 amino acids. V gave up 3 bases and J gave up 6 bases; unmatched junction bases: 8. Full variable domain (rest looked up from reference TRBV5-1 and TRBJ1-2): KAGVTQTPRYLIKTRGQQVTLSCSPISGHRSVSWYQQTPGQGLQFLFEYFSETQRNKGNFPGRFSGRQFSNSRSEMNVSTLELGDSALYLCASSSTGDVDGYTFGSGTRLTVV.

The chain uses TRBV4-1 and TRBJ1-5; 7 positions agree with TRBD1. In germline, CDR1 is MGHRA, CDR2 YSYEKL. J gave up 3 bases and V 3 bases, and 5 bases lay outside the gene matches. The CDR3 runs to 15 residues. CDR3 amino acids: CASSHPDRDNQPQHF. CDR3 bases: TGCGCCAGCAGCCACCCCGACAGGGACAATCAGCCCCAGCATTTT.

The chain carries TRBV4-1 and TRBJ2-1; D uncertain. Germline V CDR1 and CDR2: MGHRA, YSYEKL. V was trimmed by 2 bases and J by 5 bases, leaving 13 bases between them. This CDR3 region has 15 residues. The CDR3 is CASSQPGHGHNEQFF. The CDR3 DNA reads as TGCGCCAGCAGCCAACCGGGCCATGGACACAATGAGCAGTTCTTC.

This rearrangement joins TRBV18 to TRBJ2-7; 8 bases match TRBD1. In germline, CDR1 is KGHSH, CDR2 LQKENI. The J segment lost 5 bases and the V segment lost 2 bases, leaving 8 bases of the junction unmatched. This CDR3 has 15 residues. The DNA for the CDR3 is TGTGCCAGCTCACCAAATGGACAGGGAGGAGACGAGCAGTACTTC. Its translation is CASSPNGQGGDEQYF.

The chain couples TRBV4-1 to TRBJ1-1; D is unclear. The germline gives CDR1 MGHRA, CDR2 YSYEKL. With 1 base removed from V and 0 bases from J, the gap between germline ends came to 6 bases. The CDR3 length is 14 residues. In DNA form, the CDR3 reads TGCGCCAGCAGCCAAGTGCCAGTGAACACTGAAGCTTTCTTT. It is translated as CASSQVPVNTEAFF.

The chain is built from TRBV20-1 and TRBJ1-4; TRBD1 is a possible D gene (5 bases). Germline CDR1 reads DFQATT; CDR2 reads SNEGSKA (reference sequence). There are 15 residues in the CDR3. Trimming pared 6 bases from V and 4 bases from J, leaving 18 bases between. CDR3 sequence reads: CSATPAGRINEKLFF. Here the CDR3 DNA reads TGCAGTGCCACACCGGCGGGACGGATTAATGAAAAACTGTTTTTT.

This chain connects TRBV5-1 to TRBJ2-5; D not resolved. The CDR3 has 15 amino acids. The germline V and J ends were trimmed by 0 bases and 2 bases, with 11 bases remaining between them. Germline CDR1 SGHRS, CDR2 YFSETQ. Written as DNA, the CDR3 is TGCGCCAGCAGCTTGGATCAAGTCGCTCAAGAGACCCAGTACTTC. Its protein product is CASSLDQVAQETQYF.

The chain has TRBV2 and TRBJ1-1, with D possibly matching TRBD1 (5 bases). V was clipped by 6 bases and J by 2 bases, with 10 bases between them. Germline lookup yields CDR1 SNHLY and CDR2 FYNNEI. This CDR3 is built from 13 residues. DNA of the CDR3: TGTGCCAGCAGGCGGGGCTTTAACACTGAAGCTTTCTTT. Translating it yields CASRRGFNTEAFF. Complete variable domain (other parts from reference TRBV2 and TRBJ1-1): EPEVTQTPSHQVTQMGQEVILRCVPISNHLYFYWYRQILGQKVEFLVSFYNNEISEKSEIFDDQFSVERPDGSNFTLKIRSTKLEDSAMYFCASRRGFNTEAFFGQGTRLTVV.